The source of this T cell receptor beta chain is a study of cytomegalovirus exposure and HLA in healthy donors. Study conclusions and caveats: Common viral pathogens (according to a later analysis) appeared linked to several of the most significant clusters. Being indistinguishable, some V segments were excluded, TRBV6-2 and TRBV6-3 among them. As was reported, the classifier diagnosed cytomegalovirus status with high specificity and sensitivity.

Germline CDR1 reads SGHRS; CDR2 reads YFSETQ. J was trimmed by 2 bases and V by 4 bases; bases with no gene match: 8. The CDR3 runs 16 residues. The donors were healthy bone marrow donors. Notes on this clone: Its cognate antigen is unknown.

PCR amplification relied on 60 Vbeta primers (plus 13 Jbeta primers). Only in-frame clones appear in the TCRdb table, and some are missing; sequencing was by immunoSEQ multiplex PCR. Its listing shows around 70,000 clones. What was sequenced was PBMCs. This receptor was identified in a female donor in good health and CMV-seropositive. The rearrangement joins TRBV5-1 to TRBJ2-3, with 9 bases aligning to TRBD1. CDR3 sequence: CASSPTGTGPTDTQYF. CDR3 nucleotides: TGCGCCAGCAGCCCTACCGGGACAGGGCCCACAGATACGCAGTATTTT. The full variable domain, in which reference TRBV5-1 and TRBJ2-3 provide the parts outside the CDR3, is KAGVTQTPRYLIKTRGQQVTLSCSPISGHRSVSWYQQTPGQGLQFLFEYFSETQRNKGNFPGRFSGRQFSNSRSEMNVSTLELGDSALYLCASSPTGTGPTDTQYFGPGTRLTVL.